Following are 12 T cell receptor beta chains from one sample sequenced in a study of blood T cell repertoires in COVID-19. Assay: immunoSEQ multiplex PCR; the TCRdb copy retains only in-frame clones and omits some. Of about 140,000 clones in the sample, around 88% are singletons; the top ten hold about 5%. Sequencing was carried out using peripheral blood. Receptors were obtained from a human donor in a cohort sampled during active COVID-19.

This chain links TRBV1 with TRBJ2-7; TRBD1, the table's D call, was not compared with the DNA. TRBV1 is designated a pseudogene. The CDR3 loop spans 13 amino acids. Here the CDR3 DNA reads TGCACCAGCAGTGGGGCTTCTGCCTACGAGCAGTACTTC. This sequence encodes CTSSGASAYEQYF.

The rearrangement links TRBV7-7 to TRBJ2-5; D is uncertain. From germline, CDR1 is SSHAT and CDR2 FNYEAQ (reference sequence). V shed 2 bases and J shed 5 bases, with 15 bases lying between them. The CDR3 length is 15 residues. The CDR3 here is CASSLSPNTGETQYF. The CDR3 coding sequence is TGTGCCAGCAGCTTATCCCCAAATACCGGGGAGACCCAGTACTTC.

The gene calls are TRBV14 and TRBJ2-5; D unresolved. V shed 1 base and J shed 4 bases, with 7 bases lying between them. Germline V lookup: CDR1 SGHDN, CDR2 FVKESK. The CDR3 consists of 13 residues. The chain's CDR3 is CASSQVKSETQYF. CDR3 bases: TGTGCCAGCAGCCAAGTTAAATCAGAGACCCAGTACTTC.

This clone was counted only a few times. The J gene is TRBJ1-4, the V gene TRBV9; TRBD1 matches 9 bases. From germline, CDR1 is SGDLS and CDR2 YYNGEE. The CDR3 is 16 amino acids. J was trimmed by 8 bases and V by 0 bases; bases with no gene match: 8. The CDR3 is CASSVAGGTGYEKLFF. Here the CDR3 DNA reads TGTGCCAGCAGCGTAGCTGGAGGGACAGGGTACGAAAAACTGTTTTTT.

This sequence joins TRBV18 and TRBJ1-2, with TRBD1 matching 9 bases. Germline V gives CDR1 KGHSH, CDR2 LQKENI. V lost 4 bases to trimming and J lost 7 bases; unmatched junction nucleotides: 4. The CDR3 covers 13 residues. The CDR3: CASSHRGLGGYTF. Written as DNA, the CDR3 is TGTGCCAGCTCACACAGGGGGCTTGGTGGCTACACCTTC. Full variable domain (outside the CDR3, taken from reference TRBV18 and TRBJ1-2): NAGVMQNPRHLVRRRGQEARLRCSPMKGHSHVYWYRQLPEEGLKFMVYLQKENIIDESGMPKERFSAEFPKEGPSILRIQQVVRGDSAAYFCASSHRGLGGYTFGSGTRLTVV.

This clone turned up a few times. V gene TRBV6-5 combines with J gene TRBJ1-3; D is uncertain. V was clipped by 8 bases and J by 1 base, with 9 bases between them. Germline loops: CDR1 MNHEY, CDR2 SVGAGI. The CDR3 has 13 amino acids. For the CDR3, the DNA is TGTGCCAGCGCGGAGGCGTCTGGAAACACCATATATTTT. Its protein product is CASAEASGNTIYF.

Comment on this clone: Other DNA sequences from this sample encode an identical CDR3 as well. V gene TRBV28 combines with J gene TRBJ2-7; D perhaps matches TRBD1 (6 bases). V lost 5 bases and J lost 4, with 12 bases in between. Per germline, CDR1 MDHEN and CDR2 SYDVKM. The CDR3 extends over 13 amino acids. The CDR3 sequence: CASSLGQLYEQYF. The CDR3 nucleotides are TGTGCCAGCAGTCTAGGACAGCTGTACGAGCAGTACTTC.

The CDR3 DNA follows: TGTGCCAGCAGTTTCGACAGGCGCTATGGCTACACCTTC. Protein product: CASSFDRRYGYTF. The chain is built from TRBV27 and TRBJ1-2; perhaps TRBD1 as D (6 bases). The CDR3 length is 13 residues. V was cut by 3 bases and J by 4 bases, with 9 bases left in between. CDR1 is MNHEY, CDR2 SMNVEV, per germline (reference sequence).

For the CDR3, the DNA is TGTGCCAGCAGGGCGACTAGCGGGGGGACGGGGGAGCAGTACTTC. It is translated as CASRATSGGTGEQYF. J is TRBJ2-7 and V is TRBV2, with TRBD2 matching over 13 bases. The CDR3 loop spans 15 amino acids. The V gene end was trimmed by 6 bases and the J gene end by 7 bases; junction bases not matched to a gene: 9. The germline V gene has CDR1 SNHLY and CDR2 FYNNEI.

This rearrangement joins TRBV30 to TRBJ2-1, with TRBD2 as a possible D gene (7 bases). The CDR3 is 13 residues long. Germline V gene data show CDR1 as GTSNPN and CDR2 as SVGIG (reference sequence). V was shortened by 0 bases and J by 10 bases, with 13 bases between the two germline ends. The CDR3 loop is CAWSVAAGAEQFF. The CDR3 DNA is TGTGCCTGGAGTGTAGCGGCGGGGGCCGAGCAGTTCTTC.

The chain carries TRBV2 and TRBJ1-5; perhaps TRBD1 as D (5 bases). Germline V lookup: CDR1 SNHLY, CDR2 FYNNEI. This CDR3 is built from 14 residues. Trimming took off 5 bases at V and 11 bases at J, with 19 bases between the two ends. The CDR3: CASSPGSRSRAQHF. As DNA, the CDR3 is TGTGCCAGCAGTCCAGGGTCCCGTAGTCGAGCCCAGCATTTT.

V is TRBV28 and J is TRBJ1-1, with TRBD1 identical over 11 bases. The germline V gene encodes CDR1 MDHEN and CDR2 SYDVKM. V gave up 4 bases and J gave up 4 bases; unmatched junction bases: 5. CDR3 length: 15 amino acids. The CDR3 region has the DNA TGTGCCAGCAGTTCCGGACAGGGGGCGAGCACTGAAGCTTTCTTT. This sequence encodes CASSSGQGASTEAFF.